This TCR beta chain was documented in a study of T cells in women clearing cervical HPV infection (dated 2018 in TCRdb). A note on the overall study: The cases were about 27 women with histologically confirmed HPV16-related CIN3 or worse, and 2 of these cases were invasive cancers. As quality controls, five blinded duplicates were added to each group, bringing the total to about 60 samples made up of some 50 participants and 10 or so replicates. The parent cohort enrolled 10,000 or so women aged 18 or older in Guanacaste, Costa Rica, during about 1993 to 1995 and followed them for around 7 years. Blood from cases was collected at the visit where the lesion was first found, while blood from controls was collected once the infection could no longer be detected. The exploratory proof-of-principle case-control study was nested within the Guanacaste HPV Natural History Study in Costa Rica and compared TCR repertoires across cervical HPV16 outcomes. HLA typing was available for only a few women, so HLA type could not be excluded as a confounder. For cases, the median interval between lesion detection and blood sampling was around 160 days, with an interquartile range of about 85 to 210 days. Cases were matched to controls by age within five years and by the year the sample was collected. Controls were 20 to 30 women whose single incident HPV16 infection cleared within 12 months without precancer or cancer developing. Cases had a median age of almost 35 years compared with more than 37 for controls, and baseline characteristics showed no significant differences between the groups.

Concerning this clone itself: Its specific antigen is unknown. Coverage ceases 3 residues before the CDR3 finishes, and the germline J gene fills in the end.

The paper as a whole reports these results and caveats: TCR repertoire richness was significantly higher in CIN3+ cases than in controls across sequencing depths, while evenness did not differ. The cross-sectional design could not show whether the associations came before the infection or were a result of it, and neither effector/memory subsets nor HPV-specific T cells were isolated. TRBV6-7 relative abundance was lower in cases than in controls (roughly 0.12% versus 0.17%; Bonferroni P = 0.0008). Because T-cell numbers per sample were unknown, differences in richness could reflect varying T-cell content rather than repertoire biology. Random forest classifiers combining richness and V gene abundances distinguished cases from controls with an estimated AUC of around 0.79.

Per the germline V gene, SQVTM is the CDR1 and ANQGSEA is the CDR2. The CDR3 numbers 15 residues from cysteine through phenylalanine. The 36 bases shown cover part of the CDR3, and their frame starts at base 1. Every participant had a single incident cervical HPV16 infection, and prevalent HPV16 infections were excluded. Cervical HPV DNA was detected by MY09/MY11 PCR, and genotyping was performed by dot-blot hybridization. Around 16 mL of heparinized blood were centrifuged, and the buffy coat was aliquoted, frozen at -30°C, then stored at -80°C. QIAGEN kits were used to extract genomic DNA from buffy coat specimens. The immunoSEQ assay used multiplex PCR to amplify TCR beta CDR3 regions from an average of about 1.1 ug of genomic DNA per sample. The assay corrected primer bias using a complete synthetic TCR repertoire to establish an amplification baseline. The amplicons were sequenced using the Illumina platform. From the authors' description of their analysis: Sequences were error-corrected by clustering with frequency ratios and a modified nearest-neighbor algorithm, then analyzed in the immunoSEQ Analyzer with IMGT gene definitions. At each rarefaction depth, TCR richness and evenness were averaged over 20 rarefaction repeats, and samples with fewer sequences than the depth were excluded. V, D and J gene relative abundances were compared between groups with Wilcoxon rank sum tests, applying FDR correction. In the blinded duplicates, the intraclass correlation was about 95% for TCR richness and averaged 76.4% across 60 to 70 gene segments. The table was pulled from immuneACCESS by TCRdb, which kept in-frame rearrangements only. Such tables lose some clones; where checked, under half of the loss comes from unresolved V genes, and the rest has no known cause. V and J calls and clone size are as listed in that table; D and trimming were resolved from the DNA. This sample's table lists some 30,000 clones. 6.5% to 8% of the sample goes to the ten largest clones.

Material for sequencing was blood buffy coat. Recombination joined TRBV29-1 with TRBJ1-1; the D gene is unclear. The TCR sequence derives from a woman aged 18-69 years with a cervical HPV16 infection that either progressed to CIN3+ or cleared (not recorded which). The DNA read from the CDR3 is TGCAGCGTTGAAAGCATCGGAGGGCCAAGGATTGGA. This sequence encodes CSVESIGGPRIG. The full-length CDR3 reads as CSVESIGGPRIGAFF.